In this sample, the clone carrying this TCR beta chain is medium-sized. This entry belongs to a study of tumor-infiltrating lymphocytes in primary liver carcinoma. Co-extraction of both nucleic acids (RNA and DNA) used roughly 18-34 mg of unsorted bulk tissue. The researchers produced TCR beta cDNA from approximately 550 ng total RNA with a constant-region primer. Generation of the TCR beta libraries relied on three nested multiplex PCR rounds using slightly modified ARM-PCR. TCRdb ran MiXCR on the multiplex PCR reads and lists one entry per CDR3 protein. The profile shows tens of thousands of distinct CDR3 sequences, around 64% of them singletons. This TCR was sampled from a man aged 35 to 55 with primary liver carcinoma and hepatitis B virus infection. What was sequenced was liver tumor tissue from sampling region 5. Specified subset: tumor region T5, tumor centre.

CDR3 in DNA: TGTGCCAGCAGTTACAGCACGCCTAGCGGGAGCAACGAGCAGTACTTC. This gives the protein CASSYSTPSGSNEQYF. The rearrangement joins TRBV6-6 to TRBJ2-7, with 10 bases aligning to TRBD2. The junction had 9 bases not matched to a gene; V was cut back by 2 bases and J by 5 bases. Germline CDR1 reads MNHNY; CDR2 reads SVGAGI (reference sequence). The CDR3 is made up of 16 amino acids.